Listed here is a single TCR beta chain. CDR1 LNHDA and CDR2 SQIVND come from the germline V gene (reference sequence). Deletions cut 8 bases from V and 2 bases from J, with 15 bases between. The CDR3 sequence is 14 residues long. Primers: 60 Vbeta forward and 13 Jbeta reverse. Using immunoSEQ multiplex PCR, the repertoire was profiled, and TCRdb retains in-frame clones only, with some absent. The sample yields 150,000 or so clones, around three quarters seen once. This sample is drawn from a study of cytomegalovirus exposure and HLA in healthy donors. The chain links TRBV19 to TRBJ2-5; D possibly corresponds to TRBD1 (7 bases). What was sequenced was PBMCs. The clonotype comes from a woman in her forties in good health and CMV-seropositive. The CDR3 DNA reads TGTGCCAGTTCGCAGGGGGACTCGCAAGAGACCCAGTACTTC. It specifies CASSQGDSQETQYF.